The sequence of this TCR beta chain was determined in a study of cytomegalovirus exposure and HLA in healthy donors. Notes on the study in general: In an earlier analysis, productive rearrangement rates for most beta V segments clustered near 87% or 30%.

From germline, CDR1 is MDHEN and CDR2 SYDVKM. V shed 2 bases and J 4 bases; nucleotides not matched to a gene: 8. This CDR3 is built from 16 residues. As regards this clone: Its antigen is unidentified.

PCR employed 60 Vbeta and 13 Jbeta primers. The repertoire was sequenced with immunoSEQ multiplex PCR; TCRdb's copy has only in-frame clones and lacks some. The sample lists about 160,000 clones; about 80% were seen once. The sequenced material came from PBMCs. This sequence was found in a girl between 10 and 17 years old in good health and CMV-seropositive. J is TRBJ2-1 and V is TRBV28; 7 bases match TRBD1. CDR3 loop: CASSLGPDRPYNEQFF. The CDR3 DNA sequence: TGTGCCAGCAGTTTAGGACCGGACAGGCCGTACAATGAGCAGTTCTTC.